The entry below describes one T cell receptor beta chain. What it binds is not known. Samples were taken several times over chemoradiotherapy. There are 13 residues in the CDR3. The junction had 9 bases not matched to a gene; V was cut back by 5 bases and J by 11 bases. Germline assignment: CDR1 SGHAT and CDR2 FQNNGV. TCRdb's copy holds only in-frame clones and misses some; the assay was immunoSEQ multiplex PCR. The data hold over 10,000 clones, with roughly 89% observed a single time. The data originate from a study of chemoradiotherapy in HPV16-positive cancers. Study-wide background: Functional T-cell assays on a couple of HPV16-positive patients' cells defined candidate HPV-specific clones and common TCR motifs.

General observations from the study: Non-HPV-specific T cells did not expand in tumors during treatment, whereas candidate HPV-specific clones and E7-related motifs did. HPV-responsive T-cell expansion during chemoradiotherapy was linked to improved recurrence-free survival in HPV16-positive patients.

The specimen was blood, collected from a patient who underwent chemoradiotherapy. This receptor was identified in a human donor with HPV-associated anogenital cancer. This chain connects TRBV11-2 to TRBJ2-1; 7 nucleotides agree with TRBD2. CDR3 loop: CASSVSTSSQQFF. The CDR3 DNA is TGTGCCAGCAGCGTATCGACTAGCTCCCAGCAGTTCTTC.